This T cell receptor beta chain was recovered during a study of CD8 T cells in ankylosing spondylitis. Study observations and caveats: Under 10 highly homologous variants formed a TCR beta motif that appeared characteristic of ankylosing spondylitis blood.

This clonotype showed up just a few times. Its antigen is not identified. TCRdb re-called the 5' RACE reads through MiXCR, storing one row per CDR3 protein. Counted here are more than 400,000 distinct CDR3 sequences, roughly 5.2% occurring once; the ten biggest clones make up roughly 3.5%. The junction had 7 bases not matched to a gene; V was cut back by 3 bases and J by 3 bases. The germline V gene encodes CDR1 SGHTA and CDR2 FQGNSA. This CDR3 contains 15 residues. This chain connects TRBV7-2 to TRBJ2-7, with TRBD1 matching 8 bases. The origin of this receptor is a male donor with ankylosing spondylitis. Sequencing was done on a sample of blood, either unsorted or a sorted T cell fraction (not recorded which). CDR3 sequence (DNA): TGTGCCAGCAGCTTGGCGGACAGGGAACTCTACGAGCAGTACTTC. It translates to CASSLADRELYEQYF.